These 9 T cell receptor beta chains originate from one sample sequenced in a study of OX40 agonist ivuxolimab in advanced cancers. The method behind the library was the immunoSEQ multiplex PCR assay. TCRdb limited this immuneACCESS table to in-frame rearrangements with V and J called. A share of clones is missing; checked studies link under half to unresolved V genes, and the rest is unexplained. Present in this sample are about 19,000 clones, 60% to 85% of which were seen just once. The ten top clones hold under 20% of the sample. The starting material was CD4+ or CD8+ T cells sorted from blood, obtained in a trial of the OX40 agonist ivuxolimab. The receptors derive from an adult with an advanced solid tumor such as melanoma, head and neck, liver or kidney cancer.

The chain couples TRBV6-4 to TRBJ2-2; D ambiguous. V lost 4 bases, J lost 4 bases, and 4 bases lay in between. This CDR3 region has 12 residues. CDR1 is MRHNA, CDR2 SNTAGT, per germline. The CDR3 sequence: CASSAGTGELFF. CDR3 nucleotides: TGTGCCAGCAGTGCAGGCACCGGGGAGCTGTTTTTT.

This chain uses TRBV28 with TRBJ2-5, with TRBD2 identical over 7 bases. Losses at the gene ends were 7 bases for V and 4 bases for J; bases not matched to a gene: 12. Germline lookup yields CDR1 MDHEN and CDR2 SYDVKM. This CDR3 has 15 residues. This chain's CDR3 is CASNPSLAGAETQYF. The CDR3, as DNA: TGTGCCAGCAATCCCTCGTTGGCGGGAGCAGAGACCCAGTACTTC.

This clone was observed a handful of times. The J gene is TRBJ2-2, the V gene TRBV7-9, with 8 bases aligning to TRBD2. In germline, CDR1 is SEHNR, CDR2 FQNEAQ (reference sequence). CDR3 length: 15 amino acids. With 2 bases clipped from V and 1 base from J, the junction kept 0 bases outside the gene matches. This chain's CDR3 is CASSLTSGNTGELFF. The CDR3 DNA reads TGTGCCAGCAGCTTAACTAGCGGGAACACCGGGGAGCTGTTTTTT.

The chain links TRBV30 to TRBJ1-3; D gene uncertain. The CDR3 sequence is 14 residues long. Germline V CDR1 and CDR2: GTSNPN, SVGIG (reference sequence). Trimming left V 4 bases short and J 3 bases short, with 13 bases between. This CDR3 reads CAWTPINGGNTIYF. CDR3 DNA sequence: TGTGCCTGGACCCCAATTAATGGTGGAAACACCATATATTTT.

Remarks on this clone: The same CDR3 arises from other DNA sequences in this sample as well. The CDR3 spells CASSLGDRSYEQYF. In DNA form, the CDR3 reads TGTGCCAGCAGCTTGGGCGACAGGTCCTACGAGCAGTACTTC. The genes are TRBV5-4 and TRBJ2-7, with D possibly matching TRBD1 (6 bases). Trimming removed 0 bases from V and 1 base from J, with 8 bases in between. Germline CDR1 SGHNT, CDR2 YYREEE (reference sequence). The CDR3 covers 14 residues.

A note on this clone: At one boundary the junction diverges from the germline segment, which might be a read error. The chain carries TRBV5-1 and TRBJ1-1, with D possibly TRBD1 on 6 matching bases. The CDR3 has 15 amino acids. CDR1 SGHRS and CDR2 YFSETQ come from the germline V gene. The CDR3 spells CASSLSPTRGFEAFF. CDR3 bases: TGTGCCAGCAGCCTATCTCCAACGAGGGGGTTTGAAGCTTTCTTT.

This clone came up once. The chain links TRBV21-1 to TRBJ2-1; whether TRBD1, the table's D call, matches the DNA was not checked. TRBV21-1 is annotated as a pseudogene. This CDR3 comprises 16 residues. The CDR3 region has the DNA TGTGCCAGCAGCAAAAGGAGGGGACAGGTAACACGCGAGCAGTTCTTC. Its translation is CASSKRRGQVTREQFF.

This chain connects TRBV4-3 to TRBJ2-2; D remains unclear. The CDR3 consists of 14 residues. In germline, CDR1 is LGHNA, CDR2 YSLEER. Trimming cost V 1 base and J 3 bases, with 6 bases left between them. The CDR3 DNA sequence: TGCGCCAGCAGCCAAGGAACTGACACCGGGGAGCTGTTTTTT. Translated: CASSQGTDTGELFF.

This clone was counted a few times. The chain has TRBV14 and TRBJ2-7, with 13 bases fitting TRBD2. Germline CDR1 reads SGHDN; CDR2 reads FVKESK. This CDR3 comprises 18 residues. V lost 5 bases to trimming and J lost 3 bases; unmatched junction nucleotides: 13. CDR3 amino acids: CASSFRTSGRGELYEQYF. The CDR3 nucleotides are TGTGCCAGCAGCTTCCGGACTAGCGGGAGAGGGGAACTCTACGAGCAGTACTTC.